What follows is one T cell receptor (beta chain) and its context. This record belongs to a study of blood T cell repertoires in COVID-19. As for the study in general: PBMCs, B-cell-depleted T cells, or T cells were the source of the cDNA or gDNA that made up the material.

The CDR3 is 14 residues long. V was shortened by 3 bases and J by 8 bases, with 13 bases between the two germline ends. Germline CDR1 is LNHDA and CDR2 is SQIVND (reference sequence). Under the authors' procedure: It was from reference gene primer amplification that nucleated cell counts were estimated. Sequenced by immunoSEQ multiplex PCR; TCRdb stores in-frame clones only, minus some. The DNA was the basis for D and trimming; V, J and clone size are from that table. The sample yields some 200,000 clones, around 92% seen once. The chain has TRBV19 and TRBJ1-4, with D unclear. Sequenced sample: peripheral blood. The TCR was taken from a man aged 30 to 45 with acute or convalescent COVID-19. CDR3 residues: CASSMNRISEKLFF. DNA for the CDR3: TGTGCCAGTAGTATGAACAGAATCTCAGAAAAACTGTTTTTT.